This T cell receptor beta chain stems from a study of T cell responses to AZD1222 COVID-19 vaccine. The method was immunoSEQ multiplex PCR; TCRdb's version includes in-frame clones alone and lacks a portion of them. The sample lists more than 150,000 clones, approximately 91% occurring once. The material sequenced was peripheral blood, taken 28 days after the second AZD1222 dose. This TCR was sampled from an adult who received the AZD1222 COVID-19 vaccine.

CDR3 loop: CASSLLRQPQHF. The CDR3 nucleotides read TGTGCCAGTAGTTTGCTGCGTCAGCCCCAGCATTTT. The chain combines TRBV19 with TRBJ1-5, with D hard to call. The V end was cut by 5 bases, the J end by 6 bases, with 8 bases between. This CDR3 region has 12 residues. Germline CDR1 is LNHDA and CDR2 is SQIVND (reference sequence).